The present entry profiles one T cell receptor (beta chain) with its context. Authors' methods: Nucleated cell counts were estimated from reference gene primer amplification. Sequenced by immunoSEQ multiplex PCR; TCRdb stores in-frame clones only, minus some. The DNA gave D and trimming, while V, J and clone size come from that table. The sample comprises around 63,000 clones, over 75% of which are singletons, and 0.95% to 1.5% rests with the top ten. The sample belongs to a study of blood T cell repertoires in COVID-19. For the study at large: There were acute and convalescent COVID-19 samples, and they came from the United States, Italy and Spain. Nucleic acid was either cDNA or gDNA, and it came from T cells, B-cell-depleted T cells, or PBMCs.

The sample was peripheral blood. The clonotype was recovered from an older woman with acute or convalescent COVID-19.

Here the CDR3 reads CASSGLAGYSYNEQFF. CDR3 nucleotide sequence: TGTGCCAGCAGTGGACTAGCGGGTTACTCCTACAATGAGCAGTTCTTC. J is TRBJ2-1 and V is TRBV27; 11 bases map to TRBD2. CDR1 and CDR2 from the germline V gene are MNHEY and SMNVEV (reference sequence). V shed 5 bases and J 0 bases; nucleotides not matched to a gene: 3. The CDR3 loop spans 16 amino acids.